The 29 T cell receptor beta chains below come from one sample, sequenced in a study of spatial heterogeneity in lung cancer. TCRdb redid the calling of the 5' RACE reads with MiXCR, one entry per CDR3 protein. The sample comprises 39,000 or so distinct CDR3 sequences, about 10% of which are singletons, and 17% rests with the top ten. Time point: blood at routine non-recurrence follow-up after resection. The sequencing here drew on PBMCs, taken at follow-up. These TCRs come from a female donor with early-stage non-small cell lung cancer.

This clonotype was seen many times. This chain uses TRBV27 with TRBJ2-2, with TRBD2 matching over 9 bases. Unmatched junction bases numbered 10, after V lost 6 bases and J lost 2 bases. Germline assignment: CDR1 MNHEY and CDR2 SMNVEV (reference sequence). This CDR3 contains 17 residues. CDR3 loop: CASRYSGGQLNTGELFF. The CDR3 nucleotides read TGTGCCAGCAGATATAGCGGGGGCCAATTAAACACCGGGGAGCTGTTTTTT.

In its sample, this clonotype was seen many times. This rearrangement joins TRBV7-9 to TRBJ1-1; the D is unclear. Trimming removed 5 bases at V and 0 bases at J, with 7 bases between. The V gene's germline CDR1 is SEHNR and CDR2 FQNEAQ (reference sequence). CDR3 length: 13 residues. CDR3 nucleotides: TGTGCCAGCAGCCGAGGGATGAACACTGAAGCTTTCTTT. Amino acid sequence: CASSRGMNTEAFF.

This clonotype was observed a few times. The rearrangement joins TRBV29-1 to TRBJ2-7, with 8 nucleotides matching TRBD1. The CDR3 covers 15 residues. Per the germline V gene, CDR1 is SQVTM and CDR2 is ANQGSEA. The junction had 9 bases not matched to a gene; V was cut back by 2 bases and J by 3 bases. This CDR3 is CSVERFQGAFYEQYF. Here the CDR3 DNA reads TGCAGCGTTGAAAGGTTCCAGGGGGCTTTCTACGAGCAGTACTTC.

This clonotype was seen a few times. V is TRBV30 and J is TRBJ2-1; 10 bases match TRBD2. Losses at the gene ends were 5 bases for V and 3 bases for J; bases not matched to a gene: 10. CDR1 is GTSNPN, CDR2 SVGIG, per germline (reference sequence). There are 16 residues in the CDR3. The CDR3 bases are TGTGCCTGGGCGTGGGCTAGCGGGGGATACTACAATGAGCAGTTCTTC. Amino acid sequence: CAWAWASGGYYNEQFF.

The table lists this clonotype with many counts. The chain has TRBV28 and TRBJ1-6; TRBD1 aligns across 7 bases. V lost 3 bases to trimming and J lost 5 bases; unmatched junction nucleotides: 4. From germline, CDR1 is MDHEN and CDR2 SYDVKM. This CDR3 region has 15 residues. CDR3 amino acids: CASSFLQGDNSPLHF. CDR3 DNA sequence: TGTGCCAGCAGTTTTCTTCAGGGGGATAATTCACCCCTCCACTTT.

The genes are TRBV11-2 and TRBJ1-2; D call uncertain. Per germline, CDR1 SGHAT and CDR2 FQNNGV. With 3 bases removed from V and 0 bases from J, the gap between germline ends came to 5 bases. This CDR3 contains 13 residues. CDR3 amino acids: CASSFNTNYGYTF. The CDR3 nucleotides read TGTGCCAGCAGCTTTAACACTAACTATGGCTACACCTTC.

The V gene is TRBV4-1, the J gene TRBJ2-1, with TRBD2 matching over 10 bases. CDR1 is MGHRA and CDR2 is YSYEKL in the germline V gene. There are 16 residues in the CDR3. Unmatched junction bases numbered 7, after V lost 0 bases and J lost 8 bases. The CDR3 sequence is CASSQEKRGGVHEQFF. The CDR3, as DNA: TGCGCCAGCAGCCAAGAAAAGCGGGGGGGCGTCCATGAGCAGTTCTTC.

This clonotype has at least ten counts. The J gene is TRBJ2-1, the V gene TRBV4-2; possible D gene TRBD2, 6 bases. V lost 0 bases to trimming and J lost 4 bases, with 16 bases between them. Per the germline V gene, CDR1 is LGHNA and CDR2 is YNFKEQ. The CDR3 runs to 17 residues. CDR3 region: CASSQDLGGAEYNEQFF. CDR3 DNA: TGTGCCAGCAGCCAAGATCTCGGAGGGGCGGAATACAATGAGCAGTTCTTC.

The chain recombines TRBV29-1 with TRBJ2-7, with D perhaps assigned TRBD1 or TRBD2 (5 bases each). Germline assignment: CDR1 SQVTM and CDR2 ANQGSEA. The V end lost 6 bases, the J end lost 1 base, and 13 bases lay between the germline ends. CDR3 length: 13 amino acids. The CDR3 region has the DNA TGCAGCGTCGAGGGGCCAGGTTCCTACGAGCAGTACTTC. It specifies CSVEGPGSYEQYF.

The chain employs TRBV2 and TRBJ2-2; TRBD1 matches at 8 bases. Germline CDR1 is SNHLY and CDR2 is FYNNEI. Losses at the gene ends were 7 bases for V and 4 bases for J; bases not matched to a gene: 5. This CDR3 is 14 amino acids long. The CDR3 protein is CASTQGAGTGELFF. As DNA, the CDR3 is TGTGCCAGCACGCAGGGGGCCGGCACCGGGGAGCTGTTTTTT.

This clonotype appeared many times. The CDR3: CASSQDGRRGKLFF. The CDR3 DNA reads TGTGCCAGCAGCCAGGACGGCCGGAGAGGAAAACTGTTTTTT. The chain has TRBV3-1 and TRBJ1-4; D gene uncertain. The CDR3 runs 14 residues. Trimming stripped 3 bases from V and 10 bases from J, with 15 bases between. Per germline, CDR1 LGHDT and CDR2 YNNKEL (reference sequence).

The chain links TRBV7-9 to TRBJ2-1, with D uncertain. CDR1 and CDR2 (germline): SEHNR, FQNEAQ (reference sequence). The CDR3 runs to 18 residues. V gave up 6 bases and J gave up 0 bases, with 21 bases separating them. CDR3 coding DNA: TGTGCCAGCAGTGGACGCCTGATAAGACTGGGCTCCTACAATGAGCAGTTCTTC. This encodes CASSGRLIRLGSYNEQFF.

This clonotype was detected ten times or more. A clone one base away is much larger, so this may be a read error. The chain carries TRBV11-2 and TRBJ2-5; D is ambiguous. This CDR3 comprises 11 residues. Trimming removed 3 bases at V and 3 bases at J, with 2 bases between. Germline CDR1 and CDR2: SGHAT and FQNNGV. The CDR3 DNA is TGTGCCAGCAGCTTGAAAGAGACCCAGTACTTC. It encodes CASSLKETQYF.

This clonotype has more than one count but fewer than ten. The rearrangement links TRBV12-3 or TRBV12-4 to TRBJ2-3; 13 positions agree with TRBD2. The J segment lost 0 bases and the V segment lost 5 bases, leaving 11 bases of the junction unmatched. The CDR3 extends over 19 amino acids. CDR3: CASSTTGTSGASSTDTQYF. CDR3 coding DNA: TGTGCCAGCAGTACCACCGGGACTAGCGGGGCCTCTAGCACAGATACGCAGTATTTT.

The CDR3 here is CASSVRVRGETQYF. For the CDR3, the DNA is TGTGCCAGCAGCGTGAGGGTTAGAGGGGAGACCCAGTACTTC. The V and J genes are TRBV9 and TRBJ2-5, with D perhaps TRBD2 (5 bases). Germline loops: CDR1 SGDLS, CDR2 YYNGEE. The ends were cut back, 2 bases at V and 5 bases at J, with 13 bases in the middle. This CDR3 contains 14 residues.

This clonotype appeared many times. CDR3 in DNA: TGCAGTGCCTTCCTACCGGGACAGTACGAGCAGTACTTC. This gives the protein CSAFLPGQYEQYF. This rearrangement joins TRBV20-1 to TRBJ2-7; 7 positions agree with TRBD1. The V segment lost 6 bases and the J segment 4 bases; nucleotides outside the gene matches: 9. This CDR3 is built from 13 residues. The germline CDR1 and CDR2 sequences are DFQATT and SNEGSKA (reference sequence).

CDR3 region: CASSSSGLYSYEQYF. DNA for the CDR3: TGCGCCAGCAGCTCCTCGGGGCTATATTCCTACGAGCAGTACTTC. The chain is built from TRBV5-1 and TRBJ2-7; possibly TRBD1 or TRBD2 for D (5 bases each). The CDR3 totals 15 residues. The V gene's germline CDR1 is SGHRS and CDR2 YFSETQ. Between the trimmed V and J ends, which lost 3 bases and 1 base, there was a span of 14 bases.

This clonotype was counted at least ten times. This chain's CDR3 is CASRSYRDLRSLVRDEQFF. The CDR3 region has the DNA TGTGCCAGCAGATCGTACCGGGACCTTCGAAGTTTGGTAAGAGATGAGCAGTTCTTC. The V and J genes are TRBV5-6 and TRBJ2-1; the D gene could be TRBD1 or TRBD2 (5 bases each). The V end lost 5 bases, the J end lost 8 bases, and 32 bases lay between the germline ends. Germline V gene lookup returns CDR1 SGHDT and CDR2 YYEEEE. CDR3 length equals 19 residues.

The gene calls are TRBV19 and TRBJ1-5, with D possibly TRBD1 on 6 matching bases. Trimming stripped 4 bases from V and 5 bases from J, with 15 bases between. Germline-derived CDR1 and CDR2 are LNHDA and SQIVND (reference sequence). This CDR3 contains 15 residues. The CDR3 is CASSTGDGPYQPQHF. DNA of the CDR3: TGTGCCAGTAGTACAGGGGACGGGCCCTATCAGCCCCAGCATTTT. Full variable domain (missing parts from reference TRBV19 and TRBJ1-5): DGGITQSPKYLFRKEGQNVTLSCEQNLNHDAMYWYRQDPGQGLRLIYYSQIVNDFQKGDIAEGYSVSREKKESFPLTVTSAQKNPTAFYLCASSTGDGPYQPQHFGDGTRLSIL.

This clonotype was observed a few times. The rearrangement joins TRBV12-3 or TRBV12-4 to TRBJ2-3; maybe TRBD1 (6 bases). Trimming shortened V by 7 bases and J by 0 bases, and 8 bases separated the two germline ends. This CDR3 spans 13 amino acids. CDR3 nucleotides: TGTGCCAGCATGCAGGGGAGCACAGATACGCAGTATTTT. Amino acid sequence: CASMQGSTDTQYF.

This clonotype was seen many times. The chain has TRBV5-8 and TRBJ1-1; D is perhaps TRBD1 (5 bases). Trimming pared 0 bases from V and 0 bases from J, leaving 6 bases between. The CDR3 loop spans 14 amino acids. The germline CDR1 and CDR2 sequences are SGHTS and YDEGEE. In nucleotides, the CDR3 is TGTGCCAGCAGCTTGGGACAGATGAACACTGAAGCTTTCTTT. Translating it yields CASSLGQMNTEAFF.

This clonotype was detected many times. The gene calls are TRBV7-9 and TRBJ2-7, with 9 bases lining up with TRBD1. CDR1 SEHNR and CDR2 FQNEAQ come from the germline V gene (reference sequence). CDR3 length: 18 residues. The V gene end was trimmed by 2 bases and the J gene end by 5 bases; junction bases not matched to a gene: 16. The CDR3 region has the DNA TGTGCCAGCAGCTTATATCCATTATCGCGGGACAGGGTGAACGAGCAGTACTTC. It encodes CASSLYPLSRDRVNEQYF.

This chain connects TRBV20-1 to TRBJ2-3, with a weak D call TRBD2 (5 bases). CDR1 is DFQATT and CDR2 is SNEGSKA in the germline V gene (reference sequence). Deletions cut 4 bases from V and 2 bases from J, with 13 bases between. The CDR3 extends over 14 amino acids. The CDR3 loop reads CSATSGSVTDTQYF. The CDR3, as DNA: TGCAGTGCTACATCGGGGTCCGTCACAGATACGCAGTATTTT.

The chain is built from TRBV20-1 and TRBJ1-6; TRBD1 matches 7 bases. This CDR3 is 14 amino acids long. Losses at the gene ends were 3 bases for V and 7 bases for J; bases not matched to a gene: 6. Germline V gene data show CDR1 as DFQATT and CDR2 as SNEGSKA (reference sequence). Here the CDR3 reads CSASPVRGNSPLHF. In nucleotides, the CDR3 is TGCAGTGCTAGTCCCGTCAGGGGGAATTCACCCCTCCACTTT.

The chain links TRBV20-1 to TRBJ1-4; tentative D call: TRBD1 (5 bases). Germline assignment: CDR1 DFQATT and CDR2 SNEGSKA (reference sequence). Trimming pared 5 bases from V and 4 bases from J, leaving 17 bases between. The CDR3 spans 15 residues. The CDR3 coding sequence is TGCAGTGCTGGGGCGGCCGGGACCCTTAATGAAAAACTGTTTTTT. It translates to CSAGAAGTLNEKLFF.

This clonotype was seen many times. The chain recombines TRBV5-6 with TRBJ1-1; a weak D match, TRBD1 (5 bases). V was cut by 0 bases and J by 2 bases, with 8 bases left in between. The CDR3 extends over 14 amino acids. CDR1 is SGHDT, CDR2 YYEEEE, per germline. CDR3 in amino acids: CASSLVQANTEAFF. The CDR3 DNA sequence: TGTGCCAGCAGCTTGGTACAGGCAAACACTGAAGCTTTCTTT.

The chain couples TRBV5-1 to TRBJ2-2, with a possible D match to TRBD2 (5 bases). V was shortened by 9 bases and J by 4 bases, with 10 bases between the two germline ends. Per germline, CDR1 SGHRS and CDR2 YFSETQ. The CDR3 is made up of 12 amino acids. This CDR3 is CATLTSTGELFF. The DNA for the CDR3 is TGCGCCACGTTAACTAGCACCGGGGAGCTGTTTTTT.

This chain connects TRBV2 to TRBJ2-7; 7 nucleotides align to TRBD2. The V and J ends lost 6 bases and 0 bases, in that order; junction bases with no gene match: 8. Germline values: CDR1 SNHLY, CDR2 FYNNEI. The CDR3 contains 15 residues. The CDR3 loop is CASSPGLSSSYEQYF. The CDR3 region has the DNA TGTGCCAGCAGCCCGGGACTATCTTCCTCCTACGAGCAGTACTTC. Using reference TRBV2 and TRBJ2-7 for the parts outside the CDR3, the full variable domain is EPEVTQTPSHQVTQMGQEVILRCVPISNHLYFYWYRQILGQKVEFLVSFYNNEISEKSEIFDDQFSVERPDGSNFTLKIRSTKLEDSAMYFCASSPGLSSSYEQYFGPGTRLTVT.

The chain employs TRBV20-1 and TRBJ2-1; 9 positions agree with TRBD2. Germline-derived CDR1 and CDR2 are DFQATT and SNEGSKA (reference sequence). This CDR3 is built from 12 residues. V was clipped by 8 bases and J by 7 bases; unmatched bases: 6. Here the CDR3 DNA reads TGCAGTTGCGGGGGGGGCTTGAATGAGCAGTTCTTC. Translation: CSCGGGLNEQFF.